These 10 T cell receptor beta chains originate from one sample sequenced in a study of T cell repertoires in cytomegalovirus infection. Their specific antigens are unknown. TCRdb called the reads again in MiXCR, with one record for every CDR3 protein. The sample carries 650,000 to 900,000 distinct CDR3 sequences, 32% recorded once. The sequenced sample was cultured CD8+ T cells from PBMCs, obtained from culture after CMV antigen stimulation. The receptors stem from a human donor in good health (CMV status not recorded). Some clones in this sample may be carry-over from other donors' samples.

The chain joins TRBV6-5 to TRBJ1-5; D might be TRBD1 (6 bases). The CDR3 length is 12 residues. The germline V gene has CDR1 MNHEY and CDR2 SVGAGI. Trimming left V 10 bases short and J 3 bases short, with 10 bases between. CDR3 sequence: CATGDFNQPQHF. The CDR3 DNA reads TGTGCCACAGGGGATTTCAATCAGCCCCAGCATTTT.

This clonotype was counted many times. V gene TRBV6-1 combines with J gene TRBJ2-4, with D perhaps TRBD1 or TRBD2 (6 bases each). The germline V and J ends were trimmed by 4 bases and 0 bases, with 13 bases remaining between them. The CDR3 spans 16 residues. Germline CDR1 is MNHNS and CDR2 is SASEGT. The CDR3 region is CASSGGAGLAKNIQYF. As DNA, the CDR3 is TGTGCCAGCAGTGGGGGGGCGGGGTTAGCCAAAAACATTCAGTACTTC.

This chain links TRBV4-3 with TRBJ2-5; D perhaps matches TRBD2 (6 bases). The CDR3 sequence is 15 residues long. Deletions cut 4 bases from V and 7 bases from J, with 19 bases between. Germline V lookup: CDR1 LGHNA, CDR2 YSLEER. CDR3 sequence: CASSPVKGNGGTQYF. CDR3 sequence (DNA): TGCGCCAGCAGCCCGGTTAAGGGCAACGGGGGGACCCAGTACTTC.

V and J are TRBV5-1 and TRBJ2-1; unclear D gene. With 3 bases removed from V and 5 bases from J, the gap between germline ends came to 18 bases. This CDR3 spans 16 amino acids. The V gene's germline CDR1 is SGHRS and CDR2 YFSETQ. CDR3 in amino acids: CASSYQDGLVNNEQFF. Written as DNA, the CDR3 is TGCGCCAGCAGCTACCAGGACGGGTTAGTGAACAATGAGCAGTTCTTC.

The genes are TRBV6-5 and TRBJ2-5; 7 bases map to TRBD2. Trimming cost V 10 bases and J 0 bases; bases outside gene matches: 8. Germline lookup yields CDR1 MNHEY and CDR2 SVGAGI. The CDR3 is made up of 14 amino acids. The CDR3 DNA follows: TGTGCCACGAAGGAGCGGGGTTACCAAGAGACCCAGTACTTC. Translated: CATKERGYQETQYF.

This clonotype has more than one count but fewer than ten. V and J are TRBV2 and TRBJ1-2, with D possibly being TRBD1 (5 bases). Trimming pared 1 base from V and 4 bases from J, leaving 10 bases between. The CDR3 is made up of 14 amino acids. Germline-derived CDR1 and CDR2 are SNHLY and FYNNEI. In DNA, the CDR3 is TGTGCCAGCAGTGAAGGGGGGTCGAGCTATGGCTACACCTTC. This codes for CASSEGGSSYGYTF.

Of note for this clonotype: At one end the junction does not follow the germline gene, possibly because of a read error. CDR3 in DNA: TGTGCCAGCAGTGGAGGGACCAGTCACGGGAACTATGGCTACATCTTC. Its protein is CASSGGTSHGNYGYIF. The gene calls are TRBV25-1 and TRBJ1-2, with D possibly TRBD1 on 5 matching bases. The V gene's germline CDR1 is MGHDK and CDR2 SYGVNS. This CDR3 is 16 amino acids long.

This chain links TRBV5-6 with TRBJ2-7; 10 positions match TRBD1. This CDR3 is 15 amino acids long. V dropped 1 base and J dropped 5; count of bases not matched to a gene: 6. CDR1 is SGHDT, CDR2 YYEEEE, per germline. The CDR3 DNA reads TGTGCCAGCAGCTTGCAGAGGGACAGGGGCCACGAGCAGTACTTC. Translation gives CASSLQRDRGHEQYF.

The rearrangement joins TRBV12-3 or TRBV12-4 to TRBJ1-6, with TRBD1 matching over 9 bases. This CDR3 contains 16 residues. The V and J ends lost 2 bases and 10 bases, in that order; junction bases with no gene match: 9. CDR3 amino acids: CASSLLTGGLGSPLHF. The CDR3 DNA follows: TGTGCCAGCAGTTTACTAACAGGGGGCTTAGGGTCACCCCTCCACTTT.

V usage is TRBV28 and J usage is TRBJ1-2, with 7 bases matching TRBD1. Germline V CDR1 and CDR2: MDHEN, SYDVKM. V lost 5 bases and J lost 9; bases outside the gene matches: 15. The CDR3 contains 15 residues. CDR3 in DNA: TGTGCCAGCAGTCCCTGGTGGCAGGGGGAAGGTTGCTACACCTTC. Protein: CASSPWWQGEGCYTF.